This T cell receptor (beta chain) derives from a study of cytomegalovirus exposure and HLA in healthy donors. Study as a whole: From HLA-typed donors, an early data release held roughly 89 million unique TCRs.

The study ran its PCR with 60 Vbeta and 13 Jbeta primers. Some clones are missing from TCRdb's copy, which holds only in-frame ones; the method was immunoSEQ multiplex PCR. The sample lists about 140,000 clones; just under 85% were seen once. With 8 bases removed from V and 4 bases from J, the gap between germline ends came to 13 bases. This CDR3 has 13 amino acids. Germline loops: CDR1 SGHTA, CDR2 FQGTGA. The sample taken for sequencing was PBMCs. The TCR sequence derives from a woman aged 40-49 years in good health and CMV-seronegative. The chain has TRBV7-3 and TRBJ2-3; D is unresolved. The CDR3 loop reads CASSVFGSDTQYF. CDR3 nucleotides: TGTGCCAGCTCCGTCTTCGGTTCAGATACGCAGTATTTT.